These 20 T cell receptor beta chains were sequenced from one sample in a study of T cells after yellow fever vaccination. One entry per CDR3 protein results from TCRdb running MiXCR on the 5' RACE reads. The data show about 630,000 distinct CDR3 sequences, 10% to 15% seen once. The sequencing used PBMCs, collected on the day of the yellow fever booster vaccination. The receptors derive from a man under 40 who received the YFV17D yellow fever vaccine.

The gene calls are TRBV7-9 and TRBJ2-5; D remains ambiguous. Trimming cost V 2 bases and J 4 bases, with 11 bases left between them. The CDR3 runs to 14 residues. CDR1 and CDR2 (germline): SEHNR, FQNEAQ (reference sequence). CDR3 sequence: CASSLILAGETQYF. CDR3 bases: TGTGCCAGCAGCTTAATATTAGCTGGAGAGACCCAGTACTTC.

The chain joins TRBV9 to TRBJ2-1; D is unresolved. Deletions cut 4 bases from V and 8 bases from J, with 13 bases between. The germline V gene has CDR1 SGDLS and CDR2 YYNGEE. The CDR3 runs 13 residues. The CDR3 DNA sequence: TGTGCCAGCAGCCCGCACCGGATCCATGAGCAGTTCTTC. It specifies CASSPHRIHEQFF.

The sample holds many counts of this clonotype. The CDR3 DNA follows: TGTGCCGGATCGACAGGGGTCCTGGAGACCCAGTACTTC. The encoded protein is CAGSTGVLETQYF. The chain combines TRBV2 with TRBJ2-5; the match to TRBD1 covers 8 bases. J was trimmed by 5 bases and V by 11 bases; bases with no gene match: 10. Germline V gene lookup returns CDR1 SNHLY and CDR2 FYNNEI. The CDR3 is 13 amino acids.

This clonotype turned up a few times. The chain recombines TRBV20-1 with TRBJ1-2; D possibly corresponds to TRBD1 (5 bases). The CDR3 has 14 amino acids. Per germline, CDR1 DFQATT and CDR2 SNEGSKA (reference sequence). V lost 0 bases and J 4 bases, leaving 12 bases between the germline ends. CDR3 loop: CSARDNARVYGYTF. The CDR3 DNA sequence: TGCAGTGCTAGAGATAACGCCAGGGTCTATGGCTACACCTTC.

The V call is TRBV20-1, the J call TRBJ2-7, with TRBD1 matching over 7 bases. Germline V gene lookup returns CDR1 DFQATT and CDR2 SNEGSKA (reference sequence). Trimming cost V 6 bases and J 4 bases; bases outside gene matches: 6. This CDR3 has 12 amino acids. For the CDR3, the DNA is TGCAGTGCCCAAGGACAGGTTTACGAGCAGTACTTC. The encoded protein is CSAQGQVYEQYF.

This clonotype occurred a few times. The chain employs TRBV24-1 and TRBJ1-2, with a tentative D call TRBD1 (5 bases). Between the trimmed V and J ends, which lost 9 bases and 9 bases, there was a span of 16 bases. Germline V CDR1 and CDR2: KGHDR, SFDVKD. There are 12 residues in the CDR3. The CDR3, as DNA: TGTGCCACCTCCTTGGGGGGGATGAGCTACACCTTC. Translating gives CATSLGGMSYTF.

This clonotype was observed many times. CDR3 amino acids: CASSPTLGVPYEQYF. The CDR3 DNA reads TGTGCCAGCAGCCCTACACTGGGAGTCCCCTACGAGCAGTACTTC. V usage is TRBV9 and J usage is TRBJ2-7, with D possibly being TRBD2 (5 bases). V was trimmed by 4 bases and J by 2 bases, leaving 16 bases between them. Germline loops: CDR1 SGDLS, CDR2 YYNGEE. CDR3 length: 15 residues.

V usage is TRBV7-2 and J usage is TRBJ2-1; D is uncertain. The CDR3 is 12 amino acids. V lost 8 bases and J lost 4, with 9 bases in between. CDR1 and CDR2 (germline): SGHTA, FQGNSA. Here the CDR3 reads CASGGRYNEQFF. The CDR3 region has the DNA TGTGCCAGCGGCGGACGTTACAATGAGCAGTTCTTC.

The chain uses TRBV23-1 and TRBJ2-1, with 8 positions matching TRBD2. TRBV23-1 is an ORF, with its function uncertain. V trimming: 6 bases; J trimming: 4 bases; junction bases outside the gene matches: 14. This CDR3 is 17 amino acids long. CDR3 DNA sequence: TGCGCCAGCAGCCTAACTCTGCGCGGGAGGACGTACAATGAGCAGTTCTTC. This translates into CASSLTLRGRTYNEQFF.

This chain joins TRBV20-1 and TRBJ2-2; the D is unclear. CDR1 and CDR2 (germline): DFQATT, SNEGSKA (reference sequence). V lost 6 bases and J 7 bases, leaving 12 bases between the germline ends. This CDR3 has 12 residues. CDR3 sequence: CSAQSPGGELFF. The DNA for the CDR3 is TGCAGTGCCCAGTCGCCAGGCGGGGAGCTGTTTTTT.

This chain's CDR3 is CASSVDGYYEQYF. CDR3 DNA sequence: TGTGCCAGCAGCGTAGACGGATACTACGAGCAGTACTTC. The V and J genes are TRBV9 and TRBJ2-7; D gene unclear. The CDR3 totals 13 residues. The germline V gene has CDR1 SGDLS and CDR2 YYNGEE. Trimming stripped 0 bases from V and 3 bases from J, with 7 bases between.

This clonotype was counted ten times or more. This sequence joins TRBV10-3 and TRBJ2-2; 7 nucleotides align to TRBD2. The CDR3 is made up of 14 amino acids. Germline lookup yields CDR1 ENHRY and CDR2 SYGVKD. The J segment lost 1 base and the V segment lost 8 bases, leaving 4 bases of the junction unmatched. The CDR3 nucleotides are TGTGCCATCTCATGGGAGGGGAACACCGGGGAGCTGTTTTTT. Protein product: CAISWEGNTGELFF.

The rearrangement uses TRBV6-1 and TRBJ1-5; TRBD1 is a possible D gene (6 bases). Trimming removed 10 bases at V and 4 bases at J, with 17 bases between. This CDR3 has 14 residues. In germline, CDR1 is MNHNS, CDR2 SASEGT. CDR3 in amino acids: CATAPRGRNQPQHF. CDR3 bases: TGTGCCACCGCCCCCAGGGGAAGGAATCAGCCCCAGCATTTT.

The chain links TRBV6-2 or TRBV6-3 to TRBJ1-4; TRBD1 is a possible D gene (5 bases). The germline V gene has CDR1 MNHEY and CDR2 SVGEGT. V was shortened by 7 bases and J by 0 bases, with 9 bases between the two germline ends. The CDR3 runs 14 residues. The CDR3 loop reads CASTRTTTNEKLFF. The CDR3 DNA is TGTGCCAGCACAAGGACAACAACTAATGAAAAACTGTTTTTT.

This chain joins TRBV29-1 and TRBJ2-5; the match to TRBD2 covers 11 bases. V was pared by 7 bases and J by 4 bases, with 14 bases of the junction left unmatched. Per the germline V gene, CDR1 is SQVTM and CDR2 is ANQGSEA. CDR3 size: 16 residues. The CDR3 DNA reads TGCAGCGCGGAAGGAGTTAGCGGGAGGGTGGGAGAGACCCAGTACTTC. This codes for CSAEGVSGRVGETQYF.

The genes are TRBV27 and TRBJ1-1, with D possibly being TRBD1 (6 bases). Germline V CDR1 and CDR2: MNHEY, SMNVEV (reference sequence). V was cut by 3 bases and J by 3 bases, with 14 bases left in between. The CDR3 has 15 residues. Here the CDR3 DNA reads TGTGCCAGCAGTTTTTTCTCAGGGGCCTACACTGAAGCTTTCTTT. This encodes CASSFFSGAYTEAFF.

In its sample, this clonotype was seen a few times. The rearrangement joins TRBV24-1 to TRBJ2-7; TRBD1 might be the D (6 bases). CDR1 is KGHDR and CDR2 is SFDVKD in the germline V gene. Trimming took 5 bases from V and 3 from J, leaving 13 bases between them. This CDR3 spans 14 amino acids. The CDR3 coding sequence is TGTGCCACCAGTGGTTACAGGGTTTTCTACGAGCAGTACTTC. Translated: CATSGYRVFYEQYF.

CDR3 DNA sequence: TGCAGTGCTAGTAAAGCCGGGGAGCTGTTTTTT. Its protein is CSASKAGELFF. This chain links TRBV20-1 with TRBJ2-2; D is ambiguous. Per the germline V gene, CDR1 is DFQATT and CDR2 is SNEGSKA (reference sequence). Trimming took 3 bases from V and 6 from J, leaving 5 bases between them. The CDR3 length is 11 residues.

The chain combines TRBV7-2 with TRBJ2-5; 9 positions agree with TRBD1. Germline V CDR1 and CDR2: SGHTA, FQGNSA. J gave up 2 bases and V 3 bases, and 7 bases lay outside the gene matches. The CDR3 is 16 amino acids. The DNA of the CDR3 is TGTGCCAGCAGCTTGTCCTGGACAGGGGCGCAAGAGACCCAGTACTTC. This codes for CASSLSWTGAQETQYF.

V usage is TRBV7-8 and J usage is TRBJ2-1, with D maybe TRBD1 (6 bases). V was clipped by 5 bases and J by 9 bases, with 14 bases between them. The CDR3 runs 13 residues. CDR1 SGHVS and CDR2 FQNEAQ come from the germline V gene. The CDR3 nucleotides read TGTGCCAGCAGCATAATACAGGGTGGTGAGCAGTTCTTC. It yields the protein CASSIIQGGEQFF.